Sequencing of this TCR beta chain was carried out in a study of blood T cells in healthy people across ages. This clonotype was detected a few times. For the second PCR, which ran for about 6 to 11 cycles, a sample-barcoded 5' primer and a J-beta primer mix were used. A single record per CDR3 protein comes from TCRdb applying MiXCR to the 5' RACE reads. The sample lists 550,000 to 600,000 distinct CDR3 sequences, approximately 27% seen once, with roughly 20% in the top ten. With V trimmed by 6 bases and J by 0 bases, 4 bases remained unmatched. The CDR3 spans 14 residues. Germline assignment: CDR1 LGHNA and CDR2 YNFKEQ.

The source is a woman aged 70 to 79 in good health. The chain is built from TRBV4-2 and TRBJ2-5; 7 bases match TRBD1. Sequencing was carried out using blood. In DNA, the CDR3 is TGTGCCAGCAGTCCTACAGGGGACCAAGAGACCCAGTACTTC. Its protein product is CASSPTGDQETQYF.